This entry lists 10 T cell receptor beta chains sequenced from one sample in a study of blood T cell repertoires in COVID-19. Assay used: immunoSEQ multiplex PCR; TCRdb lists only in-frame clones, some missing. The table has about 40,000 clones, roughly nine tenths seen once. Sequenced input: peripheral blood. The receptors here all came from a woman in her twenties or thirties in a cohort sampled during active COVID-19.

The CDR3 DNA is TGTGCCAGCAGTTTGAAGGGACAGGGTCTCTACGAGCAGTACTTC. Translating gives CASSLKGQGLYEQYF. The J gene is TRBJ2-7, the V gene TRBV27, with 9 bases aligning to TRBD1. The V gene end was trimmed by 3 bases and the J gene end by 3 bases; junction bases not matched to a gene: 6. The CDR3 consists of 15 residues. Germline V gene lookup returns CDR1 MNHEY and CDR2 SMNVEV (reference sequence).

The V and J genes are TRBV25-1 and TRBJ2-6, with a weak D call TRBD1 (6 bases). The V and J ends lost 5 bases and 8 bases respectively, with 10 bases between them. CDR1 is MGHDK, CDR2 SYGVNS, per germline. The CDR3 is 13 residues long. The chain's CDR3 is CASSTGLSNVLTF. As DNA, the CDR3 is TGTGCCAGCAGTACAGGGTTGTCCAACGTCCTGACTTTC.

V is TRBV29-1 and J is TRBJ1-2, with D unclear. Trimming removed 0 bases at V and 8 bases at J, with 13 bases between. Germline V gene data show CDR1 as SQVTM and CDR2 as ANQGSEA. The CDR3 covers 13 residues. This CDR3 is CSVEETGSRGYTF. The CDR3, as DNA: TGCAGCGTTGAAGAAACGGGATCTCGGGGCTACACCTTC.

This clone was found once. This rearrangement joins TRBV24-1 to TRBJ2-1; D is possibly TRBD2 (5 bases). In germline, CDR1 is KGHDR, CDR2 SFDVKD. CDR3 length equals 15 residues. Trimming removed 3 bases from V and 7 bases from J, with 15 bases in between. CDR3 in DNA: TGTGCCACCAGTGATCGCGGGCGCAGTATAAATGAGCAGTTCTTC. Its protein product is CATSDRGRSINEQFF.

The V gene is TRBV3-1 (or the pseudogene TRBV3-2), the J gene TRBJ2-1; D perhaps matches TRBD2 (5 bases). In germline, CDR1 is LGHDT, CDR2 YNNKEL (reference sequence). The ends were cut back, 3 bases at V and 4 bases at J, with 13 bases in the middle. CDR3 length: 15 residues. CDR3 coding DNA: TGTGCCAGCAGCCATGTCGCGGAGGATTACAATGAGCAGTTCTTC. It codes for CASSHVAEDYNEQFF.

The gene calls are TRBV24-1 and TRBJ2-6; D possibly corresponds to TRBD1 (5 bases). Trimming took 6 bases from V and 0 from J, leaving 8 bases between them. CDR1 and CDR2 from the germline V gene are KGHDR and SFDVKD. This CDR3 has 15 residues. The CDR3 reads CATSTGISGANVLTF. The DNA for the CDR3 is TGTGCCACCAGTACAGGTATCTCTGGGGCCAACGTCCTGACTTTC.

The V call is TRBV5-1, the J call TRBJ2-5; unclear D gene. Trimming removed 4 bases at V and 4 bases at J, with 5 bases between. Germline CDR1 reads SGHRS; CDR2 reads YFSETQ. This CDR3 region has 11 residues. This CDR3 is CASSPGETQYF. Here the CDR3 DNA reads TGCGCCAGCAGCCCCGGAGAGACCCAGTACTTC.

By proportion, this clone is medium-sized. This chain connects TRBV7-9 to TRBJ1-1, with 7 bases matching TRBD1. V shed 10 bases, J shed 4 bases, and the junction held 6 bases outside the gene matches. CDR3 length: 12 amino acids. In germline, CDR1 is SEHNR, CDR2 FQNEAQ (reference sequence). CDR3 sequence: CATIQGSTEAFF. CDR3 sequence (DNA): TGTGCCACCATACAGGGGTCCACTGAAGCTTTCTTT.

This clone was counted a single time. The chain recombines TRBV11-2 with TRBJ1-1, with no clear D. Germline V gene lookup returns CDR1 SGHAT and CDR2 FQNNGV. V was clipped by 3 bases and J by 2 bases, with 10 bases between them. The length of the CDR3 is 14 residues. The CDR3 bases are TGTGCCAGCAGCTTCGGCCGGGGAAACACTGAAGCTTTCTTT. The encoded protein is CASSFGRGNTEAFF.

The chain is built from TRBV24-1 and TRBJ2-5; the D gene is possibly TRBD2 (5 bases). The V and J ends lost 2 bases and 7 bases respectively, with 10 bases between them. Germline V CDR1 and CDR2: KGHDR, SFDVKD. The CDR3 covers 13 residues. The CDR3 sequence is CATSDWRTATQYF. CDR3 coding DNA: TGTGCCACCAGTGATTGGAGGACGGCGACCCAGTACTTC.